What follows are 14 T cell receptor beta chains derived from one specimen sequenced in a study of cytomegalovirus exposure and HLA in healthy donors. Primers for the PCR totalled 60 Vbeta and 13 Jbeta. The data were produced by immunoSEQ multiplex PCR, yet TCRdb's version contains in-frame clones alone and is incomplete. The sample holds about 190,000 clones, 70% to 80% seen once. Sequencing was performed on PBMCs. These receptors came from a young woman in good health and CMV-seropositive.

The chain is built from TRBV19 and TRBJ1-1; possible D gene TRBD1, 5 bases. The CDR3 extends over 15 amino acids. The V gene's germline CDR1 is LNHDA and CDR2 SQIVND (reference sequence). Deletions cut 7 bases from V and 3 bases from J, with 18 bases between. The CDR3: CASTHGAGGDTEAFF. CDR3 nucleotide sequence: TGTGCCAGTACCCATGGGGCAGGCGGAGACACTGAAGCTTTCTTT.

The J gene is TRBJ2-1, the V gene TRBV10-3, with D unresolved. The germline V and J ends were trimmed by 3 bases and 5 bases, with 5 bases remaining between them. CDR1 is ENHRY and CDR2 is SYGVKD in the germline V gene. The CDR3 has 12 residues. CDR3 coding DNA: TGTGCCATCAGTGACGGTCACAATGAGCAGTTCTTC. Translating gives CAISDGHNEQFF.

The chain couples TRBV30 to TRBJ1-1; the D gene is possibly TRBD1 (6 bases). The V end lost 4 bases, the J end lost 5 bases, and 17 bases lay between the germline ends. The length of the CDR3 is 14 residues. Germline V gene data show CDR1 as GTSNPN and CDR2 as SVGIG (reference sequence). CDR3 DNA: TGTGCCTGGAACCCGACAGGATGGGGAACTGAAGCTTTCTTT. Amino acids: CAWNPTGWGTEAFF.

This chain connects TRBV19 to TRBJ2-3; TRBD2 agrees at 8 bases. Unmatched junction bases numbered 11, after V lost 5 bases and J lost 4 bases. Germline loops: CDR1 LNHDA, CDR2 SQIVND (reference sequence). This CDR3 region has 16 residues. The CDR3 protein is CASSSGPGGPPDTQYF. In nucleotides, the CDR3 is TGTGCCAGTAGTTCGGGGCCGGGAGGGCCCCCAGATACGCAGTATTTT.

The chain joins TRBV5-5 to TRBJ1-2; D possibly corresponds to TRBD1 (6 bases). The V gene lost 4 bases and the J gene lost 8 bases, with 15 bases spanning the gap. Germline V gene sequence: CDR1 SGHKS, CDR2 YYEKEE (reference sequence). The CDR3 spans 13 residues. The CDR3 nucleotides are TGTGCCAGCAGCGAACAGGGTTTTAACGGCTACACCTTC. Translating it yields CASSEQGFNGYTF. The full variable domain, its missing parts supplied by reference TRBV5-5 and TRBJ1-2, is DAGVTQSPTHLIKTRGQQVTLRCSPISGHKSVSWYQQVLGQGPQFIFQYYEKEERGRGNFPDRFSARQFPNYSSELNVNALLLGDSALYLCASSEQGFNGYTFGSGTRLTVV.

This chain joins TRBV11-3 and TRBJ2-2, with a possible D match to TRBD2 (6 bases). The CDR3 runs 16 residues. The V and J ends lost 1 base and 8 bases respectively, with 17 bases between them. Germline values: CDR1 SGHNT, CDR2 YENEEA. CDR3 sequence (DNA): TGTGCCAGCAGCTTAGGGAGGGGCCCTCAGGGAGGGGAGCTGTTTTTT. Translated: CASSLGRGPQGGELFF.

This clone has more than one count but fewer than ten. The V and J genes are TRBV2 and TRBJ1-2; 7 positions match TRBD1. V trimming: 7 bases; J trimming: 4 bases; junction bases outside the gene matches: 6. This CDR3 contains 13 residues. The germline V gene has CDR1 SNHLY and CDR2 FYNNEI. Here the CDR3 DNA reads TGTGCCAGCACCTTTCAGGGGGGCTATGGCTACACCTTC. Translation: CASTFQGGYGYTF.

V usage is TRBV29-1 and J usage is TRBJ1-2, with 9 bases matching TRBD1. The CDR3 runs 13 residues. V lost 7 bases and J lost 4; bases outside the gene matches: 7. The germline gives CDR1 SQVTM, CDR2 ANQGSEA. In nucleotides, the CDR3 is TGCAGCGGGACTATACAGGGGGCCTATGGCTACACCTTC. Encoded protein: CSGTIQGAYGYTF.

The V call is TRBV2, the J call TRBJ2-1, with D possibly matching TRBD2 (5 bases). Per the germline V gene, CDR1 is SNHLY and CDR2 is FYNNEI. There are 12 residues in the CDR3. V gave up 5 bases and J gave up 9 bases, with 11 bases separating them. The CDR3: CASSLTRTEQFF. Here the CDR3 DNA reads TGTGCCAGCAGTTTAACTAGGACTGAGCAGTTCTTC.

This clone showed up just a few times. The rearrangement uses TRBV7-2 and TRBJ2-7; TRBD1 agrees at 7 bases. This CDR3 region has 14 residues. Germline loops: CDR1 SGHTA, CDR2 FQGNSA. V trimming: 1 base; J trimming: 5 bases; junction bases outside the gene matches: 5. This CDR3 reads CASSLDTGVNEQYF. For the CDR3, the DNA is TGTGCCAGCAGCTTAGACACAGGGGTCAACGAGCAGTACTTC.

This clone was recorded once. The chain has TRBV18 and TRBJ2-7, with a tentative D call TRBD2 (6 bases). The CDR3 runs to 16 residues. V was trimmed by 2 bases and J by 0 bases, leaving 14 bases between them. Germline V gene lookup returns CDR1 KGHSH and CDR2 LQKENI. The CDR3: CASSPFSGGSSYEQYF. The DNA of the CDR3 is TGTGCCAGCTCACCATTTAGCGGAGGTAGCTCCTACGAGCAGTACTTC.

The gene calls are TRBV2 and TRBJ1-1; D gene uncertain. The CDR3 extends over 13 amino acids. Deletions cut 4 bases from V and 6 bases from J, with 12 bases between. Germline V gives CDR1 SNHLY, CDR2 FYNNEI. CDR3 amino acids: CASSVMRAPEAFF. The CDR3 nucleotides are TGTGCCAGCAGTGTAATGAGGGCGCCTGAAGCTTTCTTT. Combining the CDR3 with reference TRBV2 and TRBJ1-1 gives the whole variable domain EPEVTQTPSHQVTQMGQEVILRCVPISNHLYFYWYRQILGQKVEFLVSFYNNEISEKSEIFDDQFSVERPDGSNFTLKIRSTKLEDSAMYFCASSVMRAPEAFFGQGTRLTVV.

The chain is built from TRBV7-9 and TRBJ1-1; TRBD1 might be the D (5 bases). With 7 bases removed from V and 5 bases from J, the gap between germline ends came to 20 bases. This CDR3 region has 15 residues. Germline V lookup: CDR1 SEHNR, CDR2 FQNEAQ (reference sequence). CDR3 region: CASNQLVGGGTEAFF. CDR3 sequence (DNA): TGTGCCAGCAACCAACTTGTCGGGGGTGGGACTGAAGCTTTCTTT.

This clone occurred a few times. The CDR3 loop is CASSDHGFYEQYF. CDR3 coding DNA: TGTGCCAGCAGTGACCACGGGTTCTACGAGCAGTACTTC. The chain uses TRBV2 and TRBJ2-7, with D hard to call. CDR3 length equals 13 residues. Germline V gene lookup returns CDR1 SNHLY and CDR2 FYNNEI. V lost 3 bases to trimming and J lost 3 bases, with 9 bases between them.